A selection of T cell receptor beta chains follows, all from one sample in a study of shared clonotypes between healthy human individuals. The table came from immunoSEQ multiplex PCR; TCRdb's copy has only in-frame clones and leaves some out. The sample records approximately 1.1 million clones, 75% to 85% being singletons. Input material: memory CD4+ T cells from PBMCs. The receptors derive from a man between 18 and 35 years old in good health. Some clones in this sample may be carry-over from other donors' samples. Both conserved end residues are part of each CDR3. Fields, in order: clone size, V gene, D gene, J gene, CDR3 protein, CDR3 DNA. A D gene is named only where the DNA matches it firmly. Size values are once, few and many counts, or a class for expanded clones, and some rows have none.

-	TRBV7-9	-	TRBJ2-5	CASSLYGGSETQYF	TGTGCCAGCAGCTTGTATGGGGGCTCGGAGACCCAGTACTTC
-	TRBV7-8	TRBD1	TRBJ2-6	CASSLGDRGRANVLTF	TGTGCCAGCAGCTTGGGTGACAGGGGGAGGGCCAACGTCCTGACTTTC
-	TRBV20-1	-	TRBJ2-1	CSAGLRNEQFF	TGCAGTGCCGGACTGCGCAATGAGCAGTTCTTC
-	TRBV2	-	TRBJ1-4	CASRQGFGNEKLFF	TGTGCCAGCAGACAGGGTTTCGGTAATGAAAAACTGTTTTTT
-	TRBV20-1	-	TRBJ2-3	CSARDTDTQYF	TGCAGTGCTAGAGACACAGATACGCAGTATTTT
once	TRBV6-1	TRBD1	TRBJ2-7	CASGQVYEQYF	TGTGCCAGCGGACAGGTCTACGAGCAGTACTTC
once	TRBV7-2	TRBD2	TRBJ2-7	CASSLGREYYEQYF	TGTGCCAGCAGCTTGGGGCGGGAGTACTACGAGCAGTACTTC
-	TRBV18	-	TRBJ1-1	CASLRDHDTEAFF	TGTGCCAGTCTCAGGGACCATGACACTGAAGCTTTCTTT
-	TRBV30	-	TRBJ2-7	CAWVRSYEQYF	TGTGCCTGGGTACGGAGCTACGAGCAGTACTTC
-	TRBV7-3	-	TRBJ2-6	CASSSSSGANVLTF	TGTGCCAGCAGCTCGAGCTCTGGGGCCAACGTCCTGACTTTC
few	TRBV27	TRBD2	TRBJ2-2	CASRGGLAGRGELFF	TGTGCCAGCAGGGGGGGACTAGCGGGTCGTGGGGAGCTGTTTTTT
-	TRBV7-8	-	TRBJ2-7	CASSLAPWDEQYF	TGTGCCAGCAGCTTAGCGCCGTGGGACGAGCAGTACTTC
-	TRBV29-1	-	TRBJ1-4	CSVGATTNEKLFF	TGCAGCGTTGGGGCCACAACTAATGAAAAACTGTTTTTT
-	TRBV5-1	TRBD2	TRBJ2-5	CASSPGLAGGKEETQYF	TGCGCCAGCAGCCCGGGACTAGCGGGAGGAAAAGAGGAGACCCAGTACTTC
few	TRBV4-1	-	TRBJ2-2	CASSQMGSGELFF	TGCGCCAGCAGCCAGATGGGGTCCGGGGAGCTGTTTTTT
-	TRBV6-6	-	TRBJ1-2	CASSNRQPNSYTF	TGTGCCAGCAGTAACCGGCAACCGAACTCCTACACCTTC
-	TRBV11-3	-	TRBJ2-7	CASSRDTAEEQYF	TGTGCCAGCAGCCGGGACACGGCGGAGGAGCAGTACTTC
-	TRBV5-1	-	TRBJ2-7	CASSFSGTESYEQYF	TGCGCCAGCAGCTTCTCCGGGACCGAGTCCTACGAGCAGTACTTC
-	TRBV15	-	TRBJ2-3	CATSKLVASTDTQYF	TGTGCCACCAGCAAGTTGGTTGCTAGCACAGATACGCAGTATTTT
-	TRBV15	TRBD2	TRBJ2-1	CATSLPGLAKYNEQFF	TGTGCCACCAGTCTTCCGGGACTAGCGAAATACAATGAGCAGTTCTTC
-	TRBV10-3	-	TRBJ2-7	CAISGTATWEQYF	TGTGCCATCAGCGGGACCGCGACGTGGGAGCAGTACTTC
once	TRBV5-1	TRBD1	TRBJ2-3	CASSSGTETSTDTQYF	TGCGCCAGCAGCTCAGGGACAGAAACTAGCACAGATACGCAGTATTTT
few	TRBV11-1	TRBD2	TRBJ2-7	CASSLAVTSSYEQYF	TGTGCCAGCAGCTTAGCAGTGACTAGCAGCTACGAGCAGTACTTC
once	TRBV1	-	TRBJ2-3	CTSSQDFNAQECSRIPRRNTQYF	TGCACCAGCAGCCAAGATTTTAACGCCCAAGAATGTAGTCGTATCCCCCGACGGAATACGCAGTATTTT
once	TRBV7-3	-	TRBJ2-5	CASSPGQSKETQYF	TGTGCCAGCAGCCCCGGACAGTCAAAAGAGACCCAGTACTTC
-	TRBV5-5	TRBD2	TRBJ2-1	CASSIPGLVENEQFF	TGTGCCAGCAGTATCCCCGGACTAGTAGAAAATGAGCAGTTCTTC
-	TRBV11-2	-	TRBJ2-7	CASSPVRGARFYEQYF	TGTGCCAGCAGCCCGGTCCGGGGGGCGCGGTTCTACGAGCAGTACTTC